Included here is one TCR beta chain sequence, with context. What it binds is not known. Naive CD8 cells, CD45RO-negative and positively selected for CCR7, excluded terminally differentiated effector memory CD45RA+ cells. This entry is derived from a study of shared clonotypes between healthy human individuals. General study points: Specimens sampled were limited to blood, with tissue repertoires likely differing. Limited genetic and exposure-history diversity came from having few donors.

Every subset had its genomic DNA shared out evenly among several immunoSEQ plates. Profiled with immunoSEQ multiplex PCR; TCRdb holds only in-frame clones, not every one. Here the sample spans approximately 740,000 clones, about 92% being singletons. Trimming at V came to 5 bases and at J to 2 bases, leaving 7 bases not matched to a gene. The CDR3 sequence is 17 residues long. Germline CDR1 reads MDHEN; CDR2 reads SYDVKM. The specimen sequenced was naive CD8+ T cells sorted from blood. The receptor comes from a man aged 25 to 45 in good health. The chain employs TRBV28 and TRBJ2-2; the match to TRBD2 covers 11 bases. The CDR3 spells CASSPGLAGANTGELFF. DNA for the CDR3: TGTGCCAGCAGTCCCGGACTAGCGGGTGCCAACACCGGGGAGCTGTTTTTT.